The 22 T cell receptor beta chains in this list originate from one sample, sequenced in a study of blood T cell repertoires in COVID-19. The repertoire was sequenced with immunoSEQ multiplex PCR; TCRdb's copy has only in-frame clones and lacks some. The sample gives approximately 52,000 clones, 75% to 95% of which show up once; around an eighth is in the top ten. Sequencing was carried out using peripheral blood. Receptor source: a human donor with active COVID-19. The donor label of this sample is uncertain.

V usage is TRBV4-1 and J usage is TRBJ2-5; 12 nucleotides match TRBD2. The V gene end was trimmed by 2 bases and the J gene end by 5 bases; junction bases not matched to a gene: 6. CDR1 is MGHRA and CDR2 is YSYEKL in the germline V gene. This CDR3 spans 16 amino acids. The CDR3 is CASSQLAGGFGETQYF. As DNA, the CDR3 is TGCGCCAGCAGCCAACTAGCGGGGGGGTTCGGGGAGACCCAGTACTTC.

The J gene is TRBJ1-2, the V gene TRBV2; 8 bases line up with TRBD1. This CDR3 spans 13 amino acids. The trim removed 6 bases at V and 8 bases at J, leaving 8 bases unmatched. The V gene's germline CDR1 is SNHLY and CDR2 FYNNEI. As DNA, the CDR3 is TGTGCCAGCAGGCCGGACAGGGCCGGAGGCTACACCTTC. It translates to CASRPDRAGGYTF. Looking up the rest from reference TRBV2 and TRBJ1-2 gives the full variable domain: EPEVTQTPSHQVTQMGQEVILRCVPISNHLYFYWYRQILGQKVEFLVSFYNNEISEKSEIFDDQFSVERPDGSNFTLKIRSTKLEDSAMYFCASRPDRAGGYTFGSGTRLTVV.

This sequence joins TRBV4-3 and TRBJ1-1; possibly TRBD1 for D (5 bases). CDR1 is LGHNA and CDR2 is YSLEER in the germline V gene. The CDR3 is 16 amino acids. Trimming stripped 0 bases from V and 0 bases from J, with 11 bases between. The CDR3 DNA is TGCGCCAGCAGCCAAGATCGGGGGGAGCTGAACACTGAAGCTTTCTTT. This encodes CASSQDRGELNTEAFF.

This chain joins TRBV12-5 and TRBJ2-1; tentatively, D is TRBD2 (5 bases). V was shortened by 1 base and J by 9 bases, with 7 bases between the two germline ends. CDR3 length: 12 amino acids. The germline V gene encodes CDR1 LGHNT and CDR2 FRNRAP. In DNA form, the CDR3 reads TGTGCTAGTGGTTTGGGGGAGAGTGAGCAGTTCTTC. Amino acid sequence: CASGLGESEQFF.

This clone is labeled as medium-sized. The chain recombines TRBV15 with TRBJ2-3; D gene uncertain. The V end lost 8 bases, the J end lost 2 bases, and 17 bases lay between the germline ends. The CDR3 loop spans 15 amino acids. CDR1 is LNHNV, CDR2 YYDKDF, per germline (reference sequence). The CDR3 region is CATGLGGEFTDTQYF. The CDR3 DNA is TGTGCCACCGGTCTGGGTGGAGAATTCACAGATACGCAGTATTTT.

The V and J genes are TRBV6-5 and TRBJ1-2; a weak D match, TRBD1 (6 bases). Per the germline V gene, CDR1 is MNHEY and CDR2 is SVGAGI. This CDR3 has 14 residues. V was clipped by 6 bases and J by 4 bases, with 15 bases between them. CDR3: CASRPSRGGYGYTF. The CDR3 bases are TGTGCCAGCAGACCCTCCCGAGGGGGCTATGGCTACACCTTC.

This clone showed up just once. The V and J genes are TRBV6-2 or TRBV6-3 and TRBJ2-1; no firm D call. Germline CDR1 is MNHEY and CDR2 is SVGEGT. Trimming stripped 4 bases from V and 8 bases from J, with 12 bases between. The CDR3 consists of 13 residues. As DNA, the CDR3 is TGTGCCAGCAGTTCTCAGGTTGTCCATGAGCAGTTCTTC. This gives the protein CASSSQVVHEQFF.

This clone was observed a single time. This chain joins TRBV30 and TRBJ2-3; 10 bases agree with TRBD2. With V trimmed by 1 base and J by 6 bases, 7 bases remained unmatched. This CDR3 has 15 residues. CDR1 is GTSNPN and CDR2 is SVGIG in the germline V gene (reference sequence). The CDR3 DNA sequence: TGTGCCTGGAGTGATCTAGCGGGGGATCACGATACGCAGTATTTT. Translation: CAWSDLAGDHDTQYF.

The CDR3, as DNA: TGTGCCGCCGGGGGTTATGCCAAAAACATTCAGTACTTC. Translated: CAAGGYAKNIQYF. V is TRBV6-5 and J is TRBJ2-4; maybe TRBD2 (6 bases). Germline V CDR1 and CDR2: MNHEY, SVGAGI. The CDR3 sequence is 13 residues long. V was trimmed by 11 bases and J by 1 base, leaving 12 bases between them.

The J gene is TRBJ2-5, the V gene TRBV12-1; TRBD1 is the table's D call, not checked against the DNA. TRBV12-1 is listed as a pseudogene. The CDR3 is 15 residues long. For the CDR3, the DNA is TGTGCCAGCAGCCACCGGACAGGATTCGGTGAGACCCAGTACTTC. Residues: CASSHRTGFGETQYF.

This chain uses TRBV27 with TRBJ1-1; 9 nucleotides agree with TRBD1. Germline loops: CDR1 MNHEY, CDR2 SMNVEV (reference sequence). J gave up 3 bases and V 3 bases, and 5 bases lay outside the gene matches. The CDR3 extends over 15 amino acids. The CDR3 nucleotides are TGTGCCAGCAGTTTCTTGACAGGGGGGGACACTGAAGCTTTCTTT. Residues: CASSFLTGGDTEAFF.

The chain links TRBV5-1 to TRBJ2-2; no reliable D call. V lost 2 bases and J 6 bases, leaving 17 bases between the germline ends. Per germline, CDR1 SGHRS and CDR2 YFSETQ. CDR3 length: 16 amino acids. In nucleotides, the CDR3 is TGCGCCAGCAGCTTCGACTGGAGTTCTTCGGCCGGGGAGCTGTTTTTT. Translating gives CASSFDWSSSAGELFF. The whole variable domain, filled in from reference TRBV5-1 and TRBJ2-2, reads KAGVTQTPRYLIKTRGQQVTLSCSPISGHRSVSWYQQTPGQGLQFLFEYFSETQRNKGNFPGRFSGRQFSNSRSEMNVSTLELGDSALYLCASSFDWSSSAGELFFGEGSRLTVL.

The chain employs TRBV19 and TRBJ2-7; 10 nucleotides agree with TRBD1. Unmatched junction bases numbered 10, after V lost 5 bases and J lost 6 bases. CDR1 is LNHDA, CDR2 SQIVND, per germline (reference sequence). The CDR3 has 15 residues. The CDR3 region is CASSSPRDRGPEQYF. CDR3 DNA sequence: TGTGCCAGTAGTTCGCCGAGAGACAGGGGGCCCGAGCAGTACTTC.

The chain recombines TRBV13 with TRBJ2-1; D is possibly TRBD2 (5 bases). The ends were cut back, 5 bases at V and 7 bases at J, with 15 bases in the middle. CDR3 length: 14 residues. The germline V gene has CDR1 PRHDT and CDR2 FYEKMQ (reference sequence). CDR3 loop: CASSPERPGNEQFF. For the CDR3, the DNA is TGTGCCAGCAGCCCCGAAAGACCGGGGAATGAGCAGTTCTTC.

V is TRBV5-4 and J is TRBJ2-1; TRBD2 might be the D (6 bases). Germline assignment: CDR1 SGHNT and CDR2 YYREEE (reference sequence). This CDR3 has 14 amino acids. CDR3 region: CVTKQDSAGNEQFF. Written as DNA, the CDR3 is TGTGTTACGAAACAGGACTCCGCGGGGAATGAGCAGTTCTTC.

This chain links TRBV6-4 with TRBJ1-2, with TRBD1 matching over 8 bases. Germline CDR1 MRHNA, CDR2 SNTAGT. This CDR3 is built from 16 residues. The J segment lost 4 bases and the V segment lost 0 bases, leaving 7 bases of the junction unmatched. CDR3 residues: CASSDSGRTGSYGYTF. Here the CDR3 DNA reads TGTGCCAGCAGTGACTCGGGTCGGACAGGGAGCTATGGCTACACCTTC.

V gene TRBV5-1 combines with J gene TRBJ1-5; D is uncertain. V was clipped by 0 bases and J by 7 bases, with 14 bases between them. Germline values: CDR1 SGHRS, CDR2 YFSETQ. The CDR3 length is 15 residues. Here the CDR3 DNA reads TGCGCCAGCAGCTTGGTTCCGGGTTCTTCCCAGCCCCAGCATTTT. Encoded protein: CASSLVPGSSQPQHF. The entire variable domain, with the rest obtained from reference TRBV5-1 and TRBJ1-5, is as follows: KAGVTQTPRYLIKTRGQQVTLSCSPISGHRSVSWYQQTPGQGLQFLFEYFSETQRNKGNFPGRFSGRQFSNSRSEMNVSTLELGDSALYLCASSLVPGSSQPQHFGDGTRLSIL.

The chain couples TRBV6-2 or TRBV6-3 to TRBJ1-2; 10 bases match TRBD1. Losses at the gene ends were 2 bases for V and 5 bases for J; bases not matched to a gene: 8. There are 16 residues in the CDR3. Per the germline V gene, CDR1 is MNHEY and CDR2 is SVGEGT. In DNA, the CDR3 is TGTGCCAGCAGTTACGATCGGGACAGGGGTTGGTATGGCTACACCTTC. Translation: CASSYDRDRGWYGYTF.

CDR3 nucleotides: TGTGCCAGCAGCTTAGTGCGGGAGACAGATACGCAGTATTTT. Amino acids: CASSLVRETDTQYF. The chain uses TRBV7-6 and TRBJ2-3; 7 bases line up with TRBD2. This CDR3 is 14 amino acids long. Germline CDR1 and CDR2: SGHVS and FNYEAQ. With 1 base clipped from V and 3 bases from J, the junction kept 1 base outside the gene matches.

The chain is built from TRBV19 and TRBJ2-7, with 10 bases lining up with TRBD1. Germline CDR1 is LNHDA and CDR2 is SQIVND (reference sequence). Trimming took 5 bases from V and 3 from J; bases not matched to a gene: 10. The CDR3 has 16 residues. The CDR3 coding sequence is TGTGCCAGTAGTCCCTACTCGACAGGGGGCGTCTACGAGCAGTACTTC. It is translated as CASSPYSTGGVYEQYF.

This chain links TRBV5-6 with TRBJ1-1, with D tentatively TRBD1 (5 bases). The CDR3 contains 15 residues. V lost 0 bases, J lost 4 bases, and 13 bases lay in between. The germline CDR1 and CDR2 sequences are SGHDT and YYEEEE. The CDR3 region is CASSLGRQGGTEAFF. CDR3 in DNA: TGTGCCAGCAGCTTGGGGCGTCAGGGAGGCACTGAAGCTTTCTTT.

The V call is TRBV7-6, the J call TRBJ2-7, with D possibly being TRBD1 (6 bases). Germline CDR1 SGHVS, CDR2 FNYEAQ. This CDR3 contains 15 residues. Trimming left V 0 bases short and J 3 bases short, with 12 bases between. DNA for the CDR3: TGTGCCAGCAGCTTAGCGGGGGCAGGGGACTACGAGCAGTACTTC. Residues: CASSLAGAGDYEQYF.